This TCR beta chain was identified in a study of T cells expressing NK-cell markers. Points on this clonotype: Its antigen is as yet unknown.

Making the TCR beta cDNA relied on 5'RACE template switching with UMIs. After re-calling the 5' RACE reads, TCRdb lists one entry per CDR3 protein, DNA absent. The data show a few hundred thousand distinct CDR3 sequences, and the top ten clones hold over 1.1%. General study points: Leadership of the CD3+CD56-NKG2C+ fraction also belonged to these clonotypes in four donors. There remained a lack of clarity about HCMV specificity of expanded NKG2C+ T cell clones.

This TCR came from a woman in her forties or fifties in good health. Material: blood T cells: a sorted CD56 or NKG2C T cell subset, CD4+ or CD8+ T cells, or bulk PBMC T cells (not recorded which).

CDR3 residues: CASSQESTAGDIQYF. The chain couples TRBV4-2 to TRBJ2-4. The CDR3 extends over 15 amino acids. CDR1 LGHNA and CDR2 YNFKEQ come from the germline V gene.